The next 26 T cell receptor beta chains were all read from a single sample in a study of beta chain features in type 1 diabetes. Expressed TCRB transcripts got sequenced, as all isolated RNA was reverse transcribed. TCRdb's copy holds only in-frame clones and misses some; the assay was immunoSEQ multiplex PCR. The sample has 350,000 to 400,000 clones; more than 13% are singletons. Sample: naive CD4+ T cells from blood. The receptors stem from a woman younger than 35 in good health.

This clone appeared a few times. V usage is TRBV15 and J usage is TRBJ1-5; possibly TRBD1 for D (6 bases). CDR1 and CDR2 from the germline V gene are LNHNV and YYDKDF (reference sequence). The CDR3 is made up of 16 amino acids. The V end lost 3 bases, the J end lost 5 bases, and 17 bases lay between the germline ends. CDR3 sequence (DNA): TGTGCCACCAGCAGGGAACCTACAGGGTCCTATCAGCCCCAGCATTTT. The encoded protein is CATSREPTGSYQPQHF.

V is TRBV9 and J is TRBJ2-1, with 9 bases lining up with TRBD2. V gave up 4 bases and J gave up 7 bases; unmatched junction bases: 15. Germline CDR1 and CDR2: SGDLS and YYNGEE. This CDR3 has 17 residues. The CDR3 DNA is TGTGCCAGCAGCCCTCGGACTAGCGAATACACCCGGAATGAGCAGTTCTTC. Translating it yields CASSPRTSEYTRNEQFF.

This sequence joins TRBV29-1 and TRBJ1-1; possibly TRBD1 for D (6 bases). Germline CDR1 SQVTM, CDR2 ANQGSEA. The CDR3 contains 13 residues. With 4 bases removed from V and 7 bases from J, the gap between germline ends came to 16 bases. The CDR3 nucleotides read TGCAGCGTTGGGACAGAGAAGGTTGGTGAAGCTTTCTTT. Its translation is CSVGTEKVGEAFF.

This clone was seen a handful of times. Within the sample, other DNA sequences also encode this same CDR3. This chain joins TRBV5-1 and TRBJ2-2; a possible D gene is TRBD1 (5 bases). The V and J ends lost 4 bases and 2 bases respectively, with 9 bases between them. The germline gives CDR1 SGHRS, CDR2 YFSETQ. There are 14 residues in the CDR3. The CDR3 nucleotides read TGCGCCAGCAGCCCCGACAGTAACACCGGGGAGCTGTTTTTT. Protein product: CASSPDSNTGELFF.

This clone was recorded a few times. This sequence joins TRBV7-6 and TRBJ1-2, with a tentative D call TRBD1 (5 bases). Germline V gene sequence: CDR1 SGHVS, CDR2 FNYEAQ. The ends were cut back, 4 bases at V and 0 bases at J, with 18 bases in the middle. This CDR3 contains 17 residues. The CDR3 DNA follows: TGTGCCAGCAGCTCCAGCGGGGCGCGTATCTCTAACTATGGCTACACCTTC. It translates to CASSSSGARISNYGYTF.

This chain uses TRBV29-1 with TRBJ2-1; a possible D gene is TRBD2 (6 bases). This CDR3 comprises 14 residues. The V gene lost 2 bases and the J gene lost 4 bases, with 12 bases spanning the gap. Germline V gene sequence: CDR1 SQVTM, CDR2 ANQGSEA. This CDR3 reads CSVEWGRTYNEQFF. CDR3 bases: TGCAGCGTTGAATGGGGGAGGACTTACAATGAGCAGTTCTTC.

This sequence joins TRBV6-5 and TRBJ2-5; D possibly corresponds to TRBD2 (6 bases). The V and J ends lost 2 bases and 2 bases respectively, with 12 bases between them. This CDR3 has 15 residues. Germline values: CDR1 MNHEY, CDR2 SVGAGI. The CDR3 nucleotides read TGTGCCAGCAGTTACGCAGGCCGGGGGCAAGAGACCCAGTACTTC. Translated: CASSYAGRGQETQYF.

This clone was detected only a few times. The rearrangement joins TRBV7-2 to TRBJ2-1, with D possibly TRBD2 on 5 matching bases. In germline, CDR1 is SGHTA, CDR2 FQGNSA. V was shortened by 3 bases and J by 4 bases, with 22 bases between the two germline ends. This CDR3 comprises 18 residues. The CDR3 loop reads CASSLRSSGWKGYNEQFF. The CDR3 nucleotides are TGTGCCAGCAGCTTGAGATCATCGGGGTGGAAAGGTTACAATGAGCAGTTCTTC.

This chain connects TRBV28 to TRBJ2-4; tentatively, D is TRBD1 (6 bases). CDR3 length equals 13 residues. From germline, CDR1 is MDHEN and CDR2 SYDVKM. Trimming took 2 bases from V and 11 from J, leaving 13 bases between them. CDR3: CASSLQGFGFQYF. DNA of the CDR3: TGTGCCAGCAGTTTACAGGGGTTTGGCTTTCAGTACTTC.

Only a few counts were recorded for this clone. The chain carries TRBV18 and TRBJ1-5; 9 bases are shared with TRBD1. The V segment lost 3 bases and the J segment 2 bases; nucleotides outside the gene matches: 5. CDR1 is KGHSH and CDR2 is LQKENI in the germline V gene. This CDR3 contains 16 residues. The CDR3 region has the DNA TGTGCCAGCTCACCGACAGGGGACAGGGGCAATCAGCCCCAGCATTTT. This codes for CASSPTGDRGNQPQHF. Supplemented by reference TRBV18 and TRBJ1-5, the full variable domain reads NAGVMQNPRHLVRRRGQEARLRCSPMKGHSHVYWYRQLPEEGLKFMVYLQKENIIDESGMPKERFSAEFPKEGPSILRIQQVVRGDSAAYFCASSPTGDRGNQPQHFGDGTRLSIL.

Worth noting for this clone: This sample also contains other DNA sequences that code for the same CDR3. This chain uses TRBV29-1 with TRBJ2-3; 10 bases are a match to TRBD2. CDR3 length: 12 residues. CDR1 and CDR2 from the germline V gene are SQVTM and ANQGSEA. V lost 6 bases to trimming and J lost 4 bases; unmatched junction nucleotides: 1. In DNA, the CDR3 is TGCAGCGTCCTAGCGGGAGCAGATACGCAGTATTTT. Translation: CSVLAGADTQYF.

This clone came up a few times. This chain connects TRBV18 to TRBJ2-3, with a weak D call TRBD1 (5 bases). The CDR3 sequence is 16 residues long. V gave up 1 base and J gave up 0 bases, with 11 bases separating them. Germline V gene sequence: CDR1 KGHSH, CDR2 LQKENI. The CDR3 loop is CASSPRAGASTDTQYF. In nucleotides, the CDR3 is TGTGCCAGCTCACCACGGGCTGGGGCTAGCACAGATACGCAGTATTTT.

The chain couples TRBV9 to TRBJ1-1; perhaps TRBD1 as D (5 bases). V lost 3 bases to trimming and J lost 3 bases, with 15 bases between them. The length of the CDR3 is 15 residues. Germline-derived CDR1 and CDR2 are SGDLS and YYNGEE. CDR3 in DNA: TGTGCCAGCAGCGGAGGGCTGGGGACTTACACTGAAGCTTTCTTT. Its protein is CASSGGLGTYTEAFF.

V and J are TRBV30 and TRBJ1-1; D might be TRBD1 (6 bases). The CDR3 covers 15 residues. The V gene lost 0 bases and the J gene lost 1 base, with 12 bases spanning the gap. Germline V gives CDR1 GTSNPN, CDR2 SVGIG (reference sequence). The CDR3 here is CAWSVVGQTNTEAFF. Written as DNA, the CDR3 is TGTGCCTGGAGTGTAGTCGGACAGACGAACACTGAAGCTTTCTTT.

CDR3 residues: CAWSGGQGRNQPQHF. In DNA form, the CDR3 reads TGTGCCTGGAGTGGGGGACAGGGGCGTAATCAGCCCCAGCATTTT. This chain uses TRBV30 with TRBJ1-5, with 10 bases aligning to TRBD1. V was clipped by 1 base and J by 4 bases; unmatched bases: 4. This CDR3 spans 15 amino acids. Germline CDR1 is GTSNPN and CDR2 is SVGIG (reference sequence).

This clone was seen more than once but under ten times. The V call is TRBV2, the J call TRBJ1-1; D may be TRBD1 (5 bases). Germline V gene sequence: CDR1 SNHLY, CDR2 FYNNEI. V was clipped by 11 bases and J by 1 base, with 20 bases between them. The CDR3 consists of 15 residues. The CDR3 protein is CAGRTGYNSNTEAFF. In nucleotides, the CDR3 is TGTGCCGGAAGAACAGGATACAACTCGAACACTGAAGCTTTCTTT.

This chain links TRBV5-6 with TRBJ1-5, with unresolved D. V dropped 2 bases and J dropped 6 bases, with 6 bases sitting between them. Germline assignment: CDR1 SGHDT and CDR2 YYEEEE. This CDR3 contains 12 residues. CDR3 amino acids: CASSFAGQPQHF. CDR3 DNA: TGTGCCAGCAGCTTTGCGGGTCAGCCCCAGCATTTT.

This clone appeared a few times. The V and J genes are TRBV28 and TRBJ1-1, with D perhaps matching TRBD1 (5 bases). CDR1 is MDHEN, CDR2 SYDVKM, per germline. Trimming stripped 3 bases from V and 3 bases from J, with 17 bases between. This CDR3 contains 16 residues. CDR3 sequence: CASSFSHADSHTEAFF. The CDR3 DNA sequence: TGTGCCAGCAGTTTCTCCCACGCTGACAGTCACACTGAAGCTTTCTTT.

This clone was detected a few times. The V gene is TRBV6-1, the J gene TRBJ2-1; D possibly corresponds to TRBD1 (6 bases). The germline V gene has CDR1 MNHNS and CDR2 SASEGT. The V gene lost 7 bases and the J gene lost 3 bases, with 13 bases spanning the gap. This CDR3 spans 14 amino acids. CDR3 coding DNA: TGTGCCAGCATCCGCCGGGACAACTACAATGAGCAGTTCTTC. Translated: CASIRRDNYNEQFF.

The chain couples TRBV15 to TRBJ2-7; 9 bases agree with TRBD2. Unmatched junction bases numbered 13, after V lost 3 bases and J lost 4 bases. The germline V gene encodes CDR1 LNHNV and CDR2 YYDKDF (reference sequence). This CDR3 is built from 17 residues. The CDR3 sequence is CATSSGRASGVVYEQYF. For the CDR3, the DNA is TGTGCCACCAGCAGTGGTAGAGCTAGCGGGGTCGTTTACGAGCAGTACTTC.

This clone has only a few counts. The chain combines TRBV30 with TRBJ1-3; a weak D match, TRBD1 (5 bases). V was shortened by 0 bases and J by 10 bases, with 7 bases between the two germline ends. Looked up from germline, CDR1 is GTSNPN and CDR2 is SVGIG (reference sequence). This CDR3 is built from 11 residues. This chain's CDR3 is CAWSVGGTIYF. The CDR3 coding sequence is TGTGCCTGGAGTGTGGGGGGAACCATATATTTT.

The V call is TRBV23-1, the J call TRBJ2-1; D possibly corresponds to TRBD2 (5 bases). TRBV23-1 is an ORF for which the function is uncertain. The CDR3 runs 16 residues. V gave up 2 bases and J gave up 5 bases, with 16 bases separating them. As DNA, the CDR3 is TGCGCCAGCAGTCAACCTCCTTGGACTCCAAACAATGAGCAGTTCTTC. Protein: CASSQPPWTPNNEQFF.

The CDR3: CASSIVGHTEAFF. The DNA for the CDR3 is TGTGCCAGTAGTATTGTGGGGCACACTGAAGCTTTCTTT. The chain combines TRBV19 with TRBJ1-1; perhaps TRBD1 as D (5 bases). There are 13 residues in the CDR3. The germline CDR1 and CDR2 sequences are LNHDA and SQIVND (reference sequence). Trimming removed 3 bases from V and 3 bases from J, with 8 bases in between.

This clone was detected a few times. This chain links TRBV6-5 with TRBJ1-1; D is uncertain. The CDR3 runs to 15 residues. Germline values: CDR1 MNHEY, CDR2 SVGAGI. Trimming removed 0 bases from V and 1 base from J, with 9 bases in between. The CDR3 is CASSYSQAGNTEAFF. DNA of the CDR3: TGTGCCAGCAGTTACTCTCAGGCCGGGAACACTGAAGCTTTCTTT.

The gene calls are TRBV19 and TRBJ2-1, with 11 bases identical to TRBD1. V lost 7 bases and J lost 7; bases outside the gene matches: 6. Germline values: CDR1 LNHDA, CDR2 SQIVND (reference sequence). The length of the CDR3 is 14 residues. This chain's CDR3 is CASKRGQGGNEQFF. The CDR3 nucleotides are TGTGCCAGTAAGAGGGGACAGGGGGGAAATGAGCAGTTCTTC.

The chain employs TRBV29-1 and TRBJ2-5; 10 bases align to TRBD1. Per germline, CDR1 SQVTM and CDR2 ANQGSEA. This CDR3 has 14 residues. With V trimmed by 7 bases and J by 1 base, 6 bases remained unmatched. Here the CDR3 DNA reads TGCAGCGGACGACAGGGGGCTATCCAAGAGACCCAGTACTTC. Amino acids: CSGRQGAIQETQYF. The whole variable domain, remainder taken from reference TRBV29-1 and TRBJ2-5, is SAVISQKPSRDICQRGTSLTIQCQVDSQVTMMFWYRQQPGQSLTLIATANQGSEATYESGFVIDKFPISRPNLTFSTLTVSNMSPEDSSIYLCSGRQGAIQETQYFGPGTRLLVL.